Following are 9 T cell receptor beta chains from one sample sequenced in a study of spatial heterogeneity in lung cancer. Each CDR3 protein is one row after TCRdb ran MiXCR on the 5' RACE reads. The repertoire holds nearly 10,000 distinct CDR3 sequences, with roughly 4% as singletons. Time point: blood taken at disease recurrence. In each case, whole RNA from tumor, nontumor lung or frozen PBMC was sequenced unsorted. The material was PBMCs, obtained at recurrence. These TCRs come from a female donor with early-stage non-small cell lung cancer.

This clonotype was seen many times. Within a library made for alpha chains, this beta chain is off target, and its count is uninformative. The CDR3, as DNA: TGTGCCAGCAGCTTAGTGGGACAGGGGGAATCTTTTTATGGCTACACCTTC. This translates into CASSLVGQGESFYGYTF. This chain uses TRBV7-8 with TRBJ1-2; 11 positions match TRBD1. Germline-derived CDR1 and CDR2 are SGHVS and FQNEAQ. V was clipped by 1 base and J by 5 bases; unmatched bases: 9. This CDR3 spans 17 amino acids.

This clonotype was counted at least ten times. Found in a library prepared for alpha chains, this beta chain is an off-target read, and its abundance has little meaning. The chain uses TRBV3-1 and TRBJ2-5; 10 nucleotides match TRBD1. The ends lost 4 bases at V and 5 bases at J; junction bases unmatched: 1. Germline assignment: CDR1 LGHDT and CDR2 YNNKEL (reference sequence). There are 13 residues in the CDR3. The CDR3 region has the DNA TGTGCCAGCAGCCGACAGGGGGCCGAGACCCAGTACTTC. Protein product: CASSRQGAETQYF.

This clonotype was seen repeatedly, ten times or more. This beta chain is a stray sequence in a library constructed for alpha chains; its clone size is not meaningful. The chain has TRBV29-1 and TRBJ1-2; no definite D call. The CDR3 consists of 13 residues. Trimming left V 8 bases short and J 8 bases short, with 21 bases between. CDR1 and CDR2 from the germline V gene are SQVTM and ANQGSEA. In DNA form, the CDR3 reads TGCAGCCTGGCAGGCGGAGCGGAGGGAGGCTACACCTTC. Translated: CSLAGGAEGGYTF.

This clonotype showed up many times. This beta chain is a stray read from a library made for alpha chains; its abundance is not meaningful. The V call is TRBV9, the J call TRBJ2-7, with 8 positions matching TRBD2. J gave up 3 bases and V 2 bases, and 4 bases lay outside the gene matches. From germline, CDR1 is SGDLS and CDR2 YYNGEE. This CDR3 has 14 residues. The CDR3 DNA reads TGTGCCAGCAGCGTCGGGGGGGATATCTACGAGCAGTACTTC. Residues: CASSVGGDIYEQYF.

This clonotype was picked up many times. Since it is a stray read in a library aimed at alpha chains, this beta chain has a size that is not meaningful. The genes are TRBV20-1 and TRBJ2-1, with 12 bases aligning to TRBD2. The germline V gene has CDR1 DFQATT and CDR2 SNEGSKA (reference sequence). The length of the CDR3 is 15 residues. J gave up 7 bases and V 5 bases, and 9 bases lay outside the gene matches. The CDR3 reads CSAPSGGAAGNEQFF. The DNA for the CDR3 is TGCAGTGCTCCTAGCGGGGGGGCCGCGGGGAATGAGCAGTTCTTC.

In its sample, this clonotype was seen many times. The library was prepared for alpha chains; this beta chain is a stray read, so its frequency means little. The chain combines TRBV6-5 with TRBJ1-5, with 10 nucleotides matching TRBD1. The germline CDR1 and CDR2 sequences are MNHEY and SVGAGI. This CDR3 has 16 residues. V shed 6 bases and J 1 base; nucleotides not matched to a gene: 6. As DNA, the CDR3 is TGTGCCAGCAGCCCAATGGGACAGGGGAGCAATCAGCCCCAGCATTTT. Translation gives CASSPMGQGSNQPQHF.

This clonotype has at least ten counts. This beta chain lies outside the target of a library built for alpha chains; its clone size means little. The DNA for the CDR3 is TGCGCCAGCAGTCAAGGTCACCGGGGCGTGGGGACTAGCGGGGGTACAGATACGCAGTATTTT. This codes for CASSQGHRGVGTSGGTDTQYF. V usage is TRBV23-1 and J usage is TRBJ2-3; TRBD2 agrees at 14 bases. TRBV23-1 is an ORF for which the function is uncertain. J lost 3 bases, V lost 2 bases, and 16 bases had no gene match. This CDR3 is built from 21 residues.

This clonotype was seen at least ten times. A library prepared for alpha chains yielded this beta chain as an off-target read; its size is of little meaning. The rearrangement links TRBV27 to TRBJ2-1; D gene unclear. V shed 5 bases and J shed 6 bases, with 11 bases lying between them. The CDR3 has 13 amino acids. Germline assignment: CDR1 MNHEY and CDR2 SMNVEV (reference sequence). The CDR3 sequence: CASSPTGTNEQFF. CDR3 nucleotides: TGTGCCAGCAGTCCCACGGGTACCAATGAGCAGTTCTTC.

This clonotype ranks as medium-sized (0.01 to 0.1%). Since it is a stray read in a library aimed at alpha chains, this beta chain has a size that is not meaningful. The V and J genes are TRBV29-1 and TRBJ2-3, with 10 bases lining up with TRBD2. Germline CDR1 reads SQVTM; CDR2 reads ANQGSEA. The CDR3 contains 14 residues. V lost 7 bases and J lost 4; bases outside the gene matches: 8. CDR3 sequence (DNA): TGCAGCGCTGACGGGACTAGCGCAGCAGATACGCAGTATTTT. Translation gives CSADGTSAADTQYF.